Below, 31 T cell receptor beta chains from the same sample are listed, as sequenced in a study of blood T cell repertoires in COVID-19. Method: immunoSEQ multiplex PCR; TCRdb's copy keeps in-frame clones and lacks some. The sample holds fewer than 500,000 clones, approximately 80% seen once. The specimen was peripheral blood. The origin of the receptors is a human donor with acute or convalescent COVID-19. The donor label of this sample is uncertain.

The CDR3 DNA is TGTGCCTGGAGTATACAGGGGGCGTCGAATGGCTACACCTTC. It codes for CAWSIQGASNGYTF. The rearrangement links TRBV30 to TRBJ1-2; 9 bases fit TRBD1. Germline V gene data show CDR1 as GTSNPN and CDR2 as SVGIG (reference sequence). Trimming took 2 bases from V and 6 from J; bases not matched to a gene: 7. The CDR3 has 14 amino acids.

The chain has TRBV14 and TRBJ2-7; 7 bases fit TRBD2. Germline loops: CDR1 SGHDN, CDR2 FVKESK. J was trimmed by 0 bases and V by 5 bases; bases with no gene match: 4. The CDR3 loop spans 14 amino acids. CDR3 sequence: CASSRPGGSYEQYF. CDR3 DNA: TGTGCCAGCAGCAGGCCGGGAGGCTCCTACGAGCAGTACTTC.

This clone has more than one count but fewer than ten. The same CDR3 can be traced to other DNA sequences in this sample. The V gene is TRBV28, the J gene TRBJ2-1; 7 positions agree with TRBD1. V dropped 3 bases and J dropped 4; count of bases not matched to a gene: 6. From germline, CDR1 is MDHEN and CDR2 SYDVKM. CDR3 length: 15 amino acids. The CDR3 is CASSLSGGRYNEQFF. CDR3 nucleotide sequence: TGTGCCAGCAGTTTGTCAGGGGGTCGATACAATGAGCAGTTCTTC.

V gene TRBV18 combines with J gene TRBJ1-5; no firm D call. V lost 4 bases to trimming and J lost 0 bases, with 10 bases between them. The CDR3 runs 15 residues. The germline V gene encodes CDR1 KGHSH and CDR2 LQKENI. The CDR3 is CASSQEQISNQPQHF. The CDR3 coding sequence is TGTGCCAGCTCACAAGAACAGATTAGCAATCAGCCCCAGCATTTT.

The CDR3 nucleotides are TGCAGCGCGTTACAGGGGCAGACCAAAAACATTCAGTACTTC. It codes for CSALQGQTKNIQYF. The chain employs TRBV29-1 and TRBJ2-4; 7 positions agree with TRBD1. CDR1 is SQVTM and CDR2 is ANQGSEA in the germline V gene. The CDR3 is 14 residues long. V dropped 7 bases and J dropped 2; count of bases not matched to a gene: 8.

The rearrangement uses TRBV6-6 and TRBJ1-3; possibly TRBD1 for D (5 bases). V shed 5 bases and J shed 5 bases, with 31 bases lying between them. This CDR3 has 20 amino acids. CDR1 is MNHNY, CDR2 SVGAGI, per germline (reference sequence). Here the CDR3 DNA reads TGTGCCAGCAGTCTCTCAGGACGGGGGTCTAGCGAGCGGGTCCGAAACACCATATATTTT. Translation: CASSLSGRGSSERVRNTIYF.

In DNA, the CDR3 is TGTGCCAGCTCACAAAGTCGGGAAGAGACCCAGTACTTC. Its translation is CASSQSREETQYF. This chain uses TRBV18 with TRBJ2-5; no clear D gene. Trimming removed 4 bases from V and 3 bases from J, with 9 bases in between. The CDR3 contains 13 residues. In germline, CDR1 is KGHSH, CDR2 LQKENI.

A word on this clone: The same CDR3 can be traced to other DNA sequences in this sample. V gene TRBV6-2 or TRBV6-3 combines with J gene TRBJ1-2, with D unclear. Germline V gene lookup returns CDR1 MNHEY and CDR2 SVGEGT. V gave up 2 bases and J gave up 2 bases, with 9 bases separating them. This CDR3 contains 14 residues. CDR3 in amino acids: CASSYADRNYGYTF. The DNA for the CDR3 is TGTGCCAGCAGTTACGCGGATCGCAACTATGGCTACACCTTC.

V gene TRBV9 combines with J gene TRBJ2-1; 9 bases fit TRBD1. This CDR3 region has 15 residues. The ends lost 4 bases at V and 2 bases at J; junction bases unmatched: 4. Germline values: CDR1 SGDLS, CDR2 YYNGEE. The CDR3 nucleotides are TGTGCCAGCAGCCCCGGACAGGGGCCCTACAATGAGCAGTTCTTC. It encodes CASSPGQGPYNEQFF.

The chain links TRBV7-9 to TRBJ2-7; D possibly corresponds to TRBD1 (6 bases). The V and J ends lost 4 bases and 0 bases respectively, with 13 bases between them. This CDR3 contains 15 residues. CDR1 SEHNR and CDR2 FQNEAQ come from the germline V gene (reference sequence). The CDR3 loop is CASSSRQASSYEQYF. The CDR3 DNA reads TGTGCCAGCAGCTCCAGACAGGCGAGCTCCTACGAGCAGTACTTC.

The chain is built from TRBV7-2 and TRBJ2-1; D is unresolved. Trimming stripped 1 base from V and 3 bases from J, with 7 bases between. This CDR3 contains 14 residues. CDR1 SGHTA and CDR2 FQGNSA come from the germline V gene. For the CDR3, the DNA is TGTGCCAGCAGCTTAGGACAAATCTACAATGAGCAGTTCTTC. Its translation is CASSLGQIYNEQFF.

The chain recombines TRBV7-6 with TRBJ1-1; tentatively, D is TRBD1 (6 bases). Germline values: CDR1 SGHVS, CDR2 FNYEAQ. Trimming took off 5 bases at V and 4 bases at J, with 14 bases between the two ends. The length of the CDR3 is 14 residues. In DNA, the CDR3 is TGTGCCAGCAGCCCACCTGGACAGATCACTGAAGCTTTCTTT. Protein: CASSPPGQITEAFF.

This chain uses TRBV9 with TRBJ1-1; D unclear. Germline V lookup: CDR1 SGDLS, CDR2 YYNGEE. The V gene lost 6 bases and the J gene lost 0 bases, with 9 bases spanning the gap. The CDR3 totals 13 residues. CDR3 nucleotides: TGTGCCAGCACGCGGCAACTGAACACTGAAGCTTTCTTT. This gives the protein CASTRQLNTEAFF.

The chain links TRBV7-9 to TRBJ2-7, with a possible D match to TRBD2 (6 bases). Trimming took off 6 bases at V and 2 bases at J, with 8 bases between the two ends. The CDR3 covers 12 residues. Looked up from germline, CDR1 is SEHNR and CDR2 is FQNEAQ (reference sequence). The chain's CDR3 is CASRGGPYEQYF. CDR3 DNA sequence: TGTGCCAGCAGAGGAGGGCCCTACGAGCAGTACTTC.

The genes are TRBV27 and TRBJ1-6; TRBD1 matches 7 bases. The trim removed 5 bases at V and 5 bases at J, leaving 12 bases unmatched. CDR3 size: 17 residues. The germline CDR1 and CDR2 sequences are MNHEY and SMNVEV (reference sequence). The CDR3 loop reads CASSEDLGTENNSPLHF. The CDR3 nucleotides are TGTGCCAGCAGTGAAGACCTTGGGACAGAAAATAATTCACCCCTCCACTTT.

The chain is built from TRBV5-1 and TRBJ1-5; D is possibly TRBD1 (5 bases). Germline loops: CDR1 SGHRS, CDR2 YFSETQ. This CDR3 has 16 residues. V lost 0 bases, J lost 0 bases, and 10 bases lay in between. Written as DNA, the CDR3 is TGCGCCAGCAGCTTGGGACCAGGGCATAGCAATCAGCCCCAGCATTTT. Encoded protein: CASSLGPGHSNQPQHF.

The chain recombines TRBV6-5 with TRBJ1-6, with 9 bases aligning to TRBD1. CDR1 MNHEY and CDR2 SVGAGI come from the germline V gene. The CDR3 length is 14 residues. V shed 5 bases and J 10 bases; nucleotides not matched to a gene: 6. CDR3 in DNA: TGTGCCAGCAGTCGCGGACAGGGGAACTCACCCCTCCACTTT. This encodes CASSRGQGNSPLHF.

V and J are TRBV10-3 and TRBJ2-7; D might be TRBD1 (5 bases). The germline V and J ends were trimmed by 0 bases and 5 bases, with 17 bases remaining between them. The CDR3 covers 16 residues. CDR1 ENHRY and CDR2 SYGVKD come from the germline V gene. The CDR3 sequence is CAISESLTGTTDEQYF. The CDR3 DNA is TGTGCCATCAGTGAGTCGTTAACAGGCACTACTGACGAGCAGTACTTC.

The chain has TRBV6-5 and TRBJ2-7, with no clear D. The CDR3 has 14 residues. V was trimmed by 0 bases and J by 8 bases, leaving 14 bases between them. The V gene's germline CDR1 is MNHEY and CDR2 SVGAGI. DNA of the CDR3: TGTGCCAGCAGTTACTCTACCGCTTCACTCAAGCAGTACTTC. Translation gives CASSYSTASLKQYF.

This chain links TRBV27 with TRBJ2-1; TRBD1 aligns across 9 bases. V gave up 5 bases and J gave up 4 bases; unmatched junction bases: 6. Germline V gives CDR1 MNHEY, CDR2 SMNVEV (reference sequence). This CDR3 has 15 amino acids. CDR3 DNA: TGTGCCAGCAGTCTTAACAGGGGGCCGTACAATGAGCAGTTCTTC. Its protein is CASSLNRGPYNEQFF.

The table lists this clone with a count of one. The chain employs TRBV12-3 or TRBV12-4 and TRBJ1-4; D is undetermined. V was shortened by 5 bases and J by 8 bases, with 9 bases between the two germline ends. The CDR3 loop spans 12 amino acids. CDR3 nucleotide sequence: TGTGCCAGCAGTGCCCAACTCGAAAAACTGTTTTTT. It is translated as CASSAQLEKLFF.

J is TRBJ2-7 and V is TRBV3-1 (or the pseudogene TRBV3-2), with TRBD2 as a possible D gene (7 bases). Trimming removed 5 bases from V and 6 bases from J, with 17 bases in between. From germline, CDR1 is LGHDT and CDR2 YNNKEL (reference sequence). The CDR3 is made up of 14 amino acids. In DNA, the CDR3 is TGTGCCAGCAGCTCGAGGGGGGGCGCGGGCGAGCAGTACTTC. It yields the protein CASSSRGGAGEQYF.

This chain connects TRBV12-3 or TRBV12-4 to TRBJ2-5; D call uncertain. The V gene lost 6 bases and the J gene lost 5 bases, with 10 bases spanning the gap. The CDR3 runs to 12 residues. CDR3 residues: CASSLVRETQYF. Here the CDR3 DNA reads TGTGCCAGCAGCCTCGTGCGGGAGACCCAGTACTTC.

The CDR3 is CATTNRRQETQYF. CDR3 nucleotide sequence: TGTGCCACCACTAACAGACGTCAAGAGACCCAGTACTTC. The V gene is TRBV15, the J gene TRBJ2-5, with D uncertain. V dropped 7 bases and J dropped 2 bases, with 11 bases sitting between them. Germline V CDR1 and CDR2: LNHNV, YYDKDF (reference sequence). The CDR3 is 13 residues long. Full variable domain (missing parts from reference TRBV15 and TRBJ2-5): DAMVIQNPRYQVTQFGKPVTLSCSQTLNHNVMYWYQQKSSQAPKLLFHYYDKDFNNEADTPDNFQSRRPNTSFCFLDIRSPGLGDTAMYLCATTNRRQETQYFGPGTRLLVL.

This chain joins TRBV7-2 and TRBJ2-3, with D possibly TRBD1 on 5 matching bases. Germline assignment: CDR1 SGHTA and CDR2 FQGNSA. V lost 2 bases and J lost 5, with 8 bases in between. This CDR3 is 13 amino acids long. The DNA of the CDR3 is TGTGCCAGCAGCTTAAGGCAGGGAGATACGCAGTATTTT. Amino acids: CASSLRQGDTQYF.

The CDR3 region has the DNA TGCGCCAGCAGGGGTCTCGACAGAGATGAAAAACTGTTTTTT. It translates to CASRGLDRDEKLFF. This sequence joins TRBV4-1 and TRBJ1-4; tentative D call: TRBD1 (5 bases). The germline V and J ends were trimmed by 6 bases and 6 bases, with 14 bases remaining between them. CDR1 MGHRA and CDR2 YSYEKL come from the germline V gene. There are 14 residues in the CDR3.

The rearrangement links TRBV6-6 to TRBJ1-2; D is perhaps TRBD1 (6 bases). The CDR3 loop spans 15 amino acids. Between the trimmed V and J ends, which lost 6 bases and 2 bases, there was a span of 16 bases. Germline V lookup: CDR1 MNHNY, CDR2 SVGAGI (reference sequence). The CDR3 reads CASRGQTAVNYGYTF. DNA of the CDR3: TGTGCCAGCAGGGGACAAACAGCAGTCAACTATGGCTACACCTTC.

The chain combines TRBV6-5 with TRBJ2-7, with TRBD1 identical over 9 bases. CDR1 and CDR2 from the germline V gene are MNHEY and SVGAGI. After removal of 2 bases from V and 3 bases from J, the junction contained 5 bases not matched to a gene. This CDR3 is built from 15 residues. The CDR3 region is CASSYRRQGDYEQYF. DNA of the CDR3: TGTGCCAGCAGTTACCGGAGACAGGGGGACTACGAGCAGTACTTC.

This clone was seen only a few times. This rearrangement joins TRBV11-2 to TRBJ1-6, with a weak D call TRBD1 (5 bases). Trimming stripped 0 bases from V and 8 bases from J, with 14 bases between. This CDR3 region has 16 residues. Per germline, CDR1 SGHAT and CDR2 FQNNGV. For the CDR3, the DNA is TGTGCCAGCAGCTTAGATTGGGCAGGGCCCTATTCACCCCTCCACTTT. It yields the protein CASSLDWAGPYSPLHF.

V usage is TRBV15 and J usage is TRBJ1-2, with 8 bases aligning to TRBD1. From germline, CDR1 is LNHNV and CDR2 YYDKDF (reference sequence). The CDR3 has 14 residues. Trimming took 5 bases from V and 8 from J; bases not matched to a gene: 10. The CDR3 region is CATSGVGQGLGYTF. As DNA, the CDR3 is TGTGCCACCAGCGGGGTCGGACAGGGTTTAGGCTACACCTTC.

This sequence joins TRBV11-2 and TRBJ2-3; D remains unclear. V was trimmed by 5 bases and J by 4 bases, leaving 7 bases between them. Germline V gene sequence: CDR1 SGHAT, CDR2 FQNNGV. There are 12 residues in the CDR3. CDR3 DNA sequence: TGTGCCAGCAGCCCCTACCCAGATACGCAGTATTTT. Translation: CASSPYPDTQYF.